This passage covers 28 T cell receptor beta chains from one sample sequenced in a study of shared clonotypes between healthy human individuals. Naive CD8 cells lacked CD45RO, underwent positive selection for CCR7 and left out terminally differentiated effector memory CD45RA+ cells. Some clones are missing from TCRdb's copy, which holds only in-frame ones; the method was immunoSEQ multiplex PCR. The sample includes around 2,000,000 clones, less than 95% seen only once; the top ten take about 1.1%. The material sequenced was naive CD8+ T cells sorted from blood. The receptors originated from a man aged 18 to 30 in good health.

V usage is TRBV5-8 and J usage is TRBJ2-2, with a possible D match to TRBD2 (6 bases). CDR1 and CDR2 from the germline V gene are SGHTS and YDEGEE. The V end was cut by 2 bases, the J end by 0 bases, with 11 bases between. The CDR3 runs to 16 residues. In DNA, the CDR3 is TGTGCCAGCAGCTTCCGGGACTCCGCGAACACCGGGGAGCTGTTTTTT. It codes for CASSFRDSANTGELFF.

This rearrangement joins TRBV15 to TRBJ2-7; 10 bases match TRBD2. This CDR3 region has 14 residues. CDR1 LNHNV and CDR2 YYDKDF come from the germline V gene (reference sequence). V lost 6 bases and J lost 2; bases outside the gene matches: 4. The CDR3 loop reads CATSDGLAAYEQYF. The CDR3 DNA follows: TGTGCCACCAGTGACGGACTAGCGGCCTACGAGCAGTACTTC. The full variable domain, in which reference TRBV15 and TRBJ2-7 provide the parts outside the CDR3, is DAMVIQNPRYQVTQFGKPVTLSCSQTLNHNVMYWYQQKSSQAPKLLFHYYDKDFNNEADTPDNFQSRRPNTSFCFLDIRSPGLGDTAMYLCATSDGLAAYEQYFGPGTRLTVT.

The rearrangement joins TRBV7-8 to TRBJ2-2; no firm D call. CDR1 and CDR2 (germline): SGHVS, FQNEAQ. V dropped 4 bases and J dropped 2 bases, with 11 bases sitting between them. This CDR3 region has 15 residues. The CDR3: CASSSDRPNTGELFF. Written as DNA, the CDR3 is TGTGCCAGCAGCTCGGACCGCCCCAACACCGGGGAGCTGTTTTTT.

The rearrangement links TRBV27 to TRBJ2-7; TRBD1 aligns across 8 bases. The germline V gene has CDR1 MNHEY and CDR2 SMNVEV (reference sequence). This CDR3 region has 15 residues. J lost 2 bases, V lost 1 base, and 4 bases had no gene match. This chain's CDR3 is CASSLWQGAPYEQYF. The CDR3 DNA follows: TGTGCCAGCAGTTTATGGCAGGGGGCCCCCTACGAGCAGTACTTC.

Note on this clone: A much larger clone lies one base from this, so it may be a read error. The CDR3 bases are TGTGCCAGCAGCTTCGGCACAGATACGCAGTATTTT. It translates to CASSFGTDTQYF. The chain couples TRBV11-2 to TRBJ2-3; unclear D gene. Germline V CDR1 and CDR2: SGHAT, FQNNGV. Trimming stripped 3 bases from V and 1 base from J, with 2 bases between. CDR3 length equals 12 residues.

The V call is TRBV7-9, the J call TRBJ2-1, with D perhaps matching TRBD2 (5 bases). CDR1 and CDR2 (germline): SEHNR, FQNEAQ (reference sequence). The CDR3 consists of 15 residues. Trimming shortened V by 5 bases and J by 4 bases, and 15 bases separated the two germline ends. CDR3 DNA sequence: TGTGCCAGCAGCCCCATAAGCGGAGCTTACAATGAGCAGTTCTTC. It is translated as CASSPISGAYNEQFF.

This clone was observed once. The chain joins TRBV9 to TRBJ2-1; no definite D call. The CDR3 sequence is 13 residues long. V was shortened by 2 bases and J by 10 bases, with 13 bases between the two germline ends. CDR1 SGDLS and CDR2 YYNGEE come from the germline V gene. The CDR3 loop is CASSVSDWAEQFF. CDR3 nucleotides: TGTGCCAGCAGCGTGTCAGACTGGGCAGAGCAGTTCTTC.

The CDR3 coding sequence is TGTGCCAGCAGCTTACCAGGAAGAAATGAGCAGTTCTTC. Amino acid sequence: CASSLPGRNEQFF. This chain connects TRBV7-9 to TRBJ2-1; D call uncertain. Trimming pared 2 bases from V and 7 bases from J, leaving 9 bases between. The CDR3 covers 13 residues. Per germline, CDR1 SEHNR and CDR2 FQNEAQ (reference sequence).

The chain recombines TRBV27 with TRBJ1-2; D not certain. The CDR3 has 13 residues. Germline CDR1 MNHEY, CDR2 SMNVEV (reference sequence). V was shortened by 6 bases and J by 2 bases, with 10 bases between the two germline ends. CDR3 amino acids: CASRRVENYGYTF. The CDR3, as DNA: TGTGCCAGCAGACGCGTGGAGAACTATGGCTACACCTTC.

The rearrangement uses TRBV28 and TRBJ1-6, with a possible D match to TRBD1 (5 bases). There are 16 residues in the CDR3. V shed 7 bases and J shed 9 bases, with 22 bases lying between them. Looked up from germline, CDR1 is MDHEN and CDR2 is SYDVKM. The DNA for the CDR3 is TGTGCCAGCATAGGAAACGGGGACGGATGGAGTTCACCCCTCCACTTT. Translating gives CASIGNGDGWSSPLHF.

With respect to this clone: Other DNA sequences from this sample encode an identical CDR3 as well. This chain joins TRBV9 and TRBJ2-7; D is uncertain. The V and J ends lost 0 bases and 0 bases respectively, with 7 bases between them. This CDR3 has 14 amino acids. The germline gives CDR1 SGDLS, CDR2 YYNGEE. CDR3 in DNA: TGTGCCAGCAGCGTAGAAGGTGCCTCCTACGAGCAGTACTTC. Amino acids: CASSVEGASYEQYF. The full variable domain, rest sourced from reference TRBV9 and TRBJ2-7, is DSGVTQTPKHLITATGQRVTLRCSPRSGDLSVYWYQQSLDQGLQFLIQYYNGEERAKGNILERFSAQQFPDLHSELNLSSLELGDSALYFCASSVEGASYEQYFGPGTRLTVT.

This chain joins TRBV10-2 and TRBJ2-1, with 12 nucleotides matching TRBD2. Germline CDR1 reads WSHSY; CDR2 reads SAAADI. The CDR3 is 19 residues long. V dropped 4 bases and J dropped 0; count of bases not matched to a gene: 10. The CDR3 region has the DNA TGCGCCAGCAGTGCTTGGCTAGCGGGGGGGGGAAGCTCCTACAATGAGCAGTTCTTC. It is translated as CASSAWLAGGGSSYNEQFF.

The rearrangement joins TRBV18 to TRBJ2-3; D not certain. CDR3 length: 14 amino acids. V was pared by 2 bases and J by 2 bases, with 8 bases between. Looked up from germline, CDR1 is KGHSH and CDR2 is LQKENI. The CDR3 nucleotides are TGTGCCAGCTCACCAGGACCGAACACAGATACGCAGTATTTT. This gives the protein CASSPGPNTDTQYF.

The CDR3 DNA is TGCAGTGCTAGGCCAGATGGCTACACCTTC. Protein sequence: CSARPDGYTF. The genes are TRBV20-1 and TRBJ1-2; D remains unclear. This CDR3 has 10 amino acids. V was cut by 3 bases and J by 6 bases, with 5 bases left in between. The germline V gene has CDR1 DFQATT and CDR2 SNEGSKA (reference sequence).

The chain couples TRBV4-3 to TRBJ2-1, with a weak D call TRBD2 (5 bases). The CDR3 extends over 15 amino acids. V lost 7 bases and J lost 3, with 16 bases in between. Germline CDR1 is LGHNA and CDR2 is YSLEER. CDR3 DNA: TGCGCCAGCACCTTCGGGGATGGGGACTACAATGAGCAGTTCTTC. Its translation is CASTFGDGDYNEQFF.

The rearrangement links TRBV7-2 to TRBJ1-2; tentative D call: TRBD1 (5 bases). The V gene's germline CDR1 is SGHTA and CDR2 FQGNSA. The V end lost 0 bases, the J end lost 4 bases, and 12 bases lay between the germline ends. The CDR3 spans 15 residues. Here the CDR3 DNA reads TGTGCCAGCAGCTTAGCCAGGGAGTGGGGCTATGGCTACACCTTC. It translates to CASSLAREWGYGYTF. Complete variable domain (other parts from reference TRBV7-2 and TRBJ1-2): GAGVSQSPSNKVTEKGKDVELRCDPISGHTALYWYRQSLGQGLEFLIYFQGNSAPDKSGLPSDRFSAERTGGSVSTLTIQRTQQEDSAVYLCASSLAREWGYGYTFGSGTRLTVV.

The chain recombines TRBV30 with TRBJ1-5; possibly TRBD1 for D (5 bases). Trimming cost V 8 bases and J 4 bases, with 18 bases left between them. This CDR3 contains 14 residues. In germline, CDR1 is GTSNPN, CDR2 SVGIG (reference sequence). Here the CDR3 DNA reads TGTGCCGCCAACCGGGGCGGCCCGAATCAGCCCCAGCATTTT. The encoded protein is CAANRGGPNQPQHF.

The genes are TRBV7-9 and TRBJ1-2; 12 nucleotides line up with TRBD1. With 5 bases clipped from V and 8 bases from J, the junction kept 9 bases outside the gene matches. Germline CDR1 reads SEHNR; CDR2 reads FQNEAQ (reference sequence). The CDR3 runs to 15 residues. The CDR3 spells CASSGGTGGVEGYTF. The CDR3 nucleotides are TGTGCCAGCAGCGGAGGGACAGGGGGCGTCGAGGGCTACACCTTC.

The rearrangement joins TRBV6-1 to TRBJ1-1; D remains unclear. The CDR3 loop spans 14 amino acids. Germline V gene sequence: CDR1 MNHNS, CDR2 SASEGT. Trimming pared 1 base from V and 3 bases from J, leaving 9 bases between. For the CDR3, the DNA is TGTGCCAGCAGTGAAGATAGCAGCTACACTGAAGCTTTCTTT. This gives the protein CASSEDSSYTEAFF.

The chain recombines TRBV4-1 with TRBJ2-7; D unresolved. The germline CDR1 and CDR2 sequences are MGHRA and YSYEKL. V gave up 5 bases and J gave up 3 bases, with 17 bases separating them. CDR3 length: 15 amino acids. The CDR3 DNA sequence: TGCGCCAGCAGCGTTGGGGTGCGTTTAGGCTACGAGCAGTACTTC. As protein: CASSVGVRLGYEQYF.

This chain connects TRBV13 to TRBJ2-7, with D perhaps matching TRBD2 (6 bases). Germline values: CDR1 PRHDT, CDR2 FYEKMQ (reference sequence). V was pared by 3 bases and J by 1 base, with 10 bases between. CDR3 length equals 14 residues. The CDR3 DNA reads as TGTGCCAGCAGCTTGAGCGGGCGATCCTACGAGCAGTACTTC. This gives the protein CASSLSGRSYEQYF. The whole variable domain, filled in from reference TRBV13 and TRBJ2-7, reads AAGVIQSPRHLIKEKRETATLKCYPIPRHDTVYWYQQGPGQDPQFLISFYEKMQSDKGSIPDRFSAQQFSDYHSELNMSSLELGDSALYFCASSLSGRSYEQYFGPGTRLTVT.

The gene calls are TRBV29-1 and TRBJ2-2; 7 positions agree with TRBD1. The germline V gene encodes CDR1 SQVTM and CDR2 ANQGSEA. CDR3 length equals 18 residues. V shed 4 bases and J 3 bases; nucleotides not matched to a gene: 17. Here the CDR3 DNA reads TGCAGCGTTGCTTACTATCCTACAGGGGAAGTAGACACCGGGGAGCTGTTTTTT. It encodes CSVAYYPTGEVDTGELFF.

This clone has a handful of counts. The V gene is TRBV5-4, the J gene TRBJ2-7; 14 bases map to TRBD2. This CDR3 contains 17 residues. The V gene's germline CDR1 is SGHNT and CDR2 YYREEE (reference sequence). Germline trimming cut 4 bases from V and 0 bases from J; bases unmatched to any gene: 6. CDR3 residues: CASSEGLAGVSSYEQYF. As DNA, the CDR3 is TGTGCCAGCAGCGAGGGACTAGCGGGAGTGAGCTCCTACGAGCAGTACTTC.

In its sample, this clone was seen once. The chain has TRBV7-9 and TRBJ2-3; tentatively, D is TRBD2 (6 bases). The germline CDR1 and CDR2 sequences are SEHNR and FQNEAQ (reference sequence). Trimming pared 4 bases from V and 7 bases from J, leaving 18 bases between. This CDR3 has 15 residues. This CDR3 is CASSSPIGLTNTQYF. The CDR3 region has the DNA TGTGCCAGCAGCTCGCCGATCGGACTAACGAATACGCAGTATTTT.

This chain joins TRBV13 and TRBJ1-4; TRBD1 matches 9 bases. CDR3 size: 14 residues. V lost 6 bases, J lost 8 bases, and 7 bases stayed unmatched. The germline V gene has CDR1 PRHDT and CDR2 FYEKMQ (reference sequence). The DNA of the CDR3 is TGTGCCAGCAGTCTGGACAGGGGCGGAGAAAAACTGTTTTTT. It encodes CASSLDRGGEKLFF.

The J gene is TRBJ1-5, the V gene TRBV30; TRBD1 agrees at 9 bases. CDR1 is GTSNPN and CDR2 is SVGIG in the germline V gene (reference sequence). This CDR3 region has 14 residues. With 5 bases clipped from V and 6 bases from J, the junction kept 8 bases outside the gene matches. In DNA form, the CDR3 reads TGTGCCTGGGCGGCGGGACAGGGAGGTCAGCCCCAGCATTTT. Encoded protein: CAWAAGQGGQPQHF.

The chain joins TRBV28 to TRBJ1-5; 8 positions agree with TRBD1. The junction had 5 bases not matched to a gene; V was cut back by 5 bases and J by 5 bases. This CDR3 comprises 14 residues. From germline, CDR1 is MDHEN and CDR2 SYDVKM. The CDR3 coding sequence is TGTGCCAGCAGTCCCCTGACAGGGGATCAGCCCCAGCATTTT. It yields the protein CASSPLTGDQPQHF.

The V gene is TRBV5-4, the J gene TRBJ2-2; perhaps D is TRBD1 or TRBD2 (5 bases each). This CDR3 is 17 amino acids long. CDR1 SGHNT and CDR2 YYREEE come from the germline V gene (reference sequence). With 0 bases removed from V and 3 bases from J, the gap between germline ends came to 15 bases. CDR3 nucleotide sequence: TGTGCCAGCAGCTTGGGCTCCGGGACGGACTACACCGGGGAGCTGTTTTTT. Amino acid sequence: CASSLGSGTDYTGELFF.